The source of this TCR beta chain is a study of OX40 agonist ivuxolimab in advanced cancers. Study as a whole: Mean age roughly 65 years, range about 23 to 80; nearly 85% male.

CDR3 length equals 15 residues. Germline CDR1 and CDR2: SQVTM and ANQGSEA. V lost 8 bases and J lost 1, with 21 bases in between. It was autoimmune disease history or systemic immunosuppression that excluded patients. The protocol was immunoSEQ multiplex PCR, while the TCRdb copy is restricted to in-frame clones and leaves out a portion. The data contain fewer than 60,000 clones, 85% of them seen just once; the ten biggest clones take up about 20%. The chain combines TRBV29-1 with TRBJ2-7; D gene unclear. Sequenced here: CD4+ or CD8+ T cells sorted from blood, sampled in a trial of the OX40 agonist ivuxolimab. This TCR derives from an adult with an advanced solid tumor such as melanoma, head and neck, liver or kidney cancer. The CDR3 reads CSFHCSRAVSYEQYF. CDR3 nucleotides: TGCAGCTTCCATTGTAGTAGAGCAGTATCCTACGAGCAGTACTTC.